The next 29 T cell receptor beta chains were all read from a single sample in a study of T cells in Graves' hyperthyroidism and ophthalmopathy. TCR beta CDR3 regions were amplified from RNA. RT-PCR in the first round (using the HTBI primer set) targeted the TCR CDR3. Each CDR3 protein is one row after TCRdb ran MiXCR on the multiplex PCR reads. The table includes hundreds of thousands of distinct CDR3 sequences, about 45% detected once. The sample taken for sequencing was peripheral blood or thyroid tissue (not recorded which). These receptors were collected from an adult man with Graves' disease, either hyperthyroidism or ophthalmopathy (not recorded which).

V is TRBV20-1 and J is TRBJ2-7; 10 bases are shared with TRBD2. Germline CDR1 reads DFQATT; CDR2 reads SNEGSKA (reference sequence). The CDR3 contains 11 residues. Trimming took 1 base from V and 9 from J; bases not matched to a gene: 0. The CDR3 DNA is TGCAGTGCTAGAGGACTAGCGGGGCAGTACTTC. Residues: CSARGLAGQYF.

About this clonotype itself: A read error may be the cause here, since a much bigger clone is one base away. The chain has TRBV7-6 and TRBJ1-1; no definite D call. This CDR3 is 14 amino acids long. Germline V gene lookup returns CDR1 SGHVS and CDR2 FNYEAQ. CDR3 sequence: CASSLKPKNAEAFF. In DNA, the CDR3 is TGTGCCAGCAGCTTAAAGCCCAAGAACGCTGAAGCTTTCTTT.

This clonotype was counted a few times. The CDR3 DNA follows: TGTGCCAGCAGCGCCCTCCCCGGGGCCCTCGGGGGCTACACCTTC. Amino acids: CASSALPGALGGYTF. The gene calls are TRBV7-3 and TRBJ1-2; D may be TRBD1 (5 bases). CDR1 and CDR2 (germline): SGHTA, FQGTGA. The CDR3 runs to 15 residues. V shed 5 bases and J shed 8 bases, with 21 bases lying between them.

This clonotype was seen only a few times. The V call is TRBV12-3 or TRBV12-4, the J call TRBJ2-7, with a possible D match to TRBD2 (7 bases). The germline V and J ends were trimmed by 6 bases and 6 bases, with 18 bases remaining between them. The CDR3 runs 14 residues. In DNA form, the CDR3 reads TGTGCCAGCAGACCCTCGTGGGGGGGCGGCGAGCAGTACTTC. This gives the protein CASRPSWGGGEQYF.

With regard to this clonotype: This may come from a read error, since a much larger clone is one base off. V usage is TRBV15 and J usage is TRBJ1-1, with a weak D call TRBD1 (5 bases). Trimming pared 0 bases from V and 1 base from J, leaving 12 bases between. Germline V CDR1 and CDR2: LNHNV, YYDKDF (reference sequence). The CDR3 is 16 amino acids. The CDR3 bases are TGTGCCACCAGCAGAGATCCAGGGATCCGGAACACTGAAGCTTTCTTT. It codes for CATSRDPGIRNTEAFF.

The chain employs TRBV5-1 and TRBJ2-6, with D possibly TRBD1 on 6 matching bases. The germline gives CDR1 SGHRS, CDR2 YFSETQ. The CDR3 is 17 amino acids. V dropped 0 bases and J dropped 2 bases, with 12 bases sitting between them. The CDR3 protein is CASSLVPSGAGANVLTF. CDR3 bases: TGCGCCAGCAGCTTGGTACCTTCAGGGGCTGGGGCCAACGTCCTGACTTTC.

This clonotype was observed a handful of times. Germline and junction disagree at one end, which may indicate a read error. The chain is built from TRBV12-3 or TRBV12-4 and TRBJ1-4, with a tentative D call TRBD1 (6 bases). The CDR3 has 15 residues. CDR3 region: CASSFKVGTGGRVYF. For the CDR3, the DNA is TGTGCCAGCAGTTTTAAAGTCGGGACGGGGGGCCGAGTCTATTTT.

V is TRBV7-9 and J is TRBJ1-1, with D unresolved. CDR1 and CDR2 from the germline V gene are SEHNR and FQNEAQ (reference sequence). The germline V and J ends were trimmed by 5 bases and 1 base, with 11 bases remaining between them. The CDR3 is made up of 14 amino acids. The CDR3 DNA reads TGTGCCAGCAGCCCGTCGGAAGCGAACACTGAAGCTTTCTTT. This translates into CASSPSEANTEAFF.

The rearrangement joins TRBV20-1 to TRBJ2-2; the match to TRBD1 covers 11 bases. Germline values: CDR1 DFQATT, CDR2 SNEGSKA (reference sequence). The CDR3 totals 17 residues. J lost 1 base, V lost 5 bases, and 9 bases had no gene match. The CDR3 is CSALDPGQGVNTGELFF. In DNA form, the CDR3 reads TGCAGTGCTCTTGACCCGGGACAGGGGGTGAACACCGGGGAGCTGTTTTTT.

In its sample, this clonotype was seen many times. One junction end disagrees with the germline gene, perhaps due to a read error. The V call is TRBV7-9, the J call TRBJ2-7, with D unresolved. This CDR3 is built from 12 residues. CDR1 is SEHNR and CDR2 is FQNEAQ in the germline V gene (reference sequence). CDR3 amino acids: CASRLGENEQYF. CDR3 sequence (DNA): TGTGCCAGCAGATTAGGAGAGAACGAGCAGTACTTC.

This clonotype occurred a few times. The chain uses TRBV7-9 and TRBJ1-2, with D unclear. CDR3 size: 13 residues. The germline V gene has CDR1 SEHNR and CDR2 FQNEAQ (reference sequence). Trimming pared 3 bases from V and 9 bases from J, leaving 14 bases between. The CDR3 DNA reads as TGTGCCAGCAGCTTGGGGTTTCTGGGGAGCTACACCTTC. Its translation: CASSLGFLGSYTF.

This clonotype was picked up one time. The chain employs TRBV2 and TRBJ2-5; TRBD2 might be the D (5 bases). The CDR3 length is 16 residues. Germline loops: CDR1 SNHLY, CDR2 FYNNEI. V was pared by 1 base and J by 4 bases, with 16 bases between. DNA for the CDR3: TGTGCCAGCAGTGAAGTAGTCGTATCTCGGGGAGAGACCCAGTACTTC. Protein: CASSEVVVSRGETQYF.

This clonotype has just a few counts. One end of the junction does not line up with germline, which may come from a read error. V gene TRBV4-1 combines with J gene TRBJ2-2; TRBD2 matches 8 bases. CDR3 size: 16 residues. Germline assignment: CDR1 MGHRA and CDR2 YSYEKL. The CDR3 DNA follows: TGTGCCAGCAGCATCTGGACTAGCCGGAACACCGGGGAGCTGTTTTTT. Its protein is CASSIWTSRNTGELFF.

This clonotype was found a few times. The chain recombines TRBV5-1 with TRBJ2-7; 8 nucleotides match TRBD1. Germline V gene data show CDR1 as SGHRS and CDR2 as YFSETQ. The CDR3 loop spans 16 amino acids. V gave up 0 bases and J gave up 5 bases; unmatched junction bases: 10. This CDR3 is CASSLVPAGTGNEQYF. Written as DNA, the CDR3 is TGCGCCAGCAGCTTGGTCCCAGCCGGGACAGGCAACGAGCAGTACTTC.

The sample holds one count of this clonotype. In this CDR3 the conserved last residue, phenylalanine or tryptophan, is missing, so a read error is likely. No DNA is shown, since the ends of the CDR3 on it are uncertain; the CDR3 is the one TCRdb lists. The chain carries TRBV12-3 or TRBV12-4 and TRBJ1-6. The CDR3 spans 15 residues, counting both ends. The CDR3 here is CASSRHEAYNSPLQS.

This clonotype has a single count. A junction boundary mismatches the germline segment, possibly from a read error. The rearrangement links TRBV4-3 to TRBJ2-6; TRBD1 matches 10 bases. Germline-derived CDR1 and CDR2 are LGHNA and YSLEER. The length of the CDR3 is 16 residues. The CDR3 spells CASSQGQGAGADVLTF. In DNA form, the CDR3 reads TGCGCCAGCAGCCAAGGACAGGGGGCTGGGGCCGACGTCCTGACTTTC.

The V gene is TRBV12-3 or TRBV12-4, the J gene TRBJ2-7; 8 nucleotides align to TRBD1. This CDR3 has 15 residues. V dropped 6 bases and J dropped 3; count of bases not matched to a gene: 10. CDR3 region: CASSLKDRGLYEQYF. In DNA, the CDR3 is TGTGCCAGCAGCCTTAAAGACAGGGGCCTCTACGAGCAGTACTTC.

This clonotype was seen repeatedly, ten times or more. V is TRBV7-3 and J is TRBJ2-2; 11 bases are shared with TRBD1. CDR1 and CDR2 (germline): SGHTA, FQGTGA. After removal of 5 bases from V and 4 bases from J, the junction contained 3 bases not matched to a gene. CDR3 length: 15 amino acids. This chain's CDR3 is CASSPGTGGTGELFF. As DNA, the CDR3 is TGTGCCAGCAGCCCTGGGACAGGGGGCACCGGGGAGCTGTTTTTT.

The gene calls are TRBV20-1 and TRBJ2-5; the match to TRBD2 covers 15 bases. This CDR3 contains 13 residues. Germline assignment: CDR1 DFQATT and CDR2 SNEGSKA (reference sequence). CDR3 in DNA: TGCAGCGGGACTAGCGGGAGGAAAGAGACCCAGTACTTC. As protein: CSGTSGRKETQYF.

The chain links TRBV7-9 to TRBJ1-2, with 7 bases fitting TRBD1. This CDR3 is built from 11 residues. V gave up 6 bases and J gave up 13 bases; unmatched junction bases: 8. The germline V gene encodes CDR1 SEHNR and CDR2 FQNEAQ (reference sequence). The CDR3 DNA reads as TGTGCCAGCAGTTTCAGACAGGGAGTCACCTTC. It yields the protein CASSFRQGVTF.

In its sample, this clonotype was seen many times. The J gene is TRBJ1-2, the V gene TRBV7-9; a weak D match, TRBD1 (5 bases). The V gene lost 1 base and the J gene lost 6 bases, with 9 bases spanning the gap. In germline, CDR1 is SEHNR, CDR2 FQNEAQ (reference sequence). The CDR3 has 13 amino acids. CDR3 nucleotide sequence: TGTGCCAGCAGCTTAGGGGGGACGGATGGCTACACCTTC. Its protein product is CASSLGGTDGYTF.

Ten or more counts support this clonotype. The rearrangement uses TRBV2 and TRBJ1-1; D is unresolved. CDR1 SNHLY and CDR2 FYNNEI come from the germline V gene. V lost 3 bases and J 4 bases, leaving 9 bases between the germline ends. This CDR3 has 13 residues. The chain's CDR3 is CASSDFSLTEAFF. The CDR3 DNA reads as TGTGCCAGCAGTGATTTCAGTCTCACTGAAGCTTTCTTT.

V is TRBV25-1 and J is TRBJ1-4; 9 bases map to TRBD1. The ends lost 3 bases at V and 10 bases at J; junction bases unmatched: 6. This CDR3 comprises 14 residues. CDR1 is MGHDK and CDR2 is SYGVNS in the germline V gene. The CDR3 loop is CASSDRDRDGKLFF. The CDR3 DNA is TGTGCCAGCAGTGACCGGGACAGGGACGGAAAACTGTTTTTT.

This chain connects TRBV12-3 or TRBV12-4 to TRBJ2-3; D gene unclear. The CDR3 length is 15 residues. The V and J ends lost 3 bases and 2 bases respectively, with 12 bases between them. The CDR3 DNA sequence: TGTGCCAGCAGTTTGGTATTAGGCAACACAGATACGCAGTATTTT. Its translation is CASSLVLGNTDTQYF.

The sample holds a few counts of this clonotype. A much larger clone sits a single nucleotide away, making a read error possible. The CDR3 DNA follows: TGCGGTGCTAGGGACAGGAGCTCCTACGAGCAGTACTTC. Protein product: CGARDRSSYEQYF. V gene TRBV20-1 combines with J gene TRBJ2-7; 8 bases are a match to TRBD1. CDR1 is DFQATT and CDR2 is SNEGSKA in the germline V gene (reference sequence). The CDR3 consists of 13 residues.

This clonotype was counted between two and nine times. The chain combines TRBV5-1 with TRBJ2-7; possible D gene TRBD1, 5 bases. Trimming cost V 3 bases and J 0 bases, with 7 bases left between them. The length of the CDR3 is 13 residues. CDR1 and CDR2 (germline): SGHRS, YFSETQ. This CDR3 reads CASSSTVSYEQYF. As DNA, the CDR3 is TGCGCCAGCAGCTCGACAGTCTCCTACGAGCAGTACTTC.

The sample holds many counts of this clonotype. V is TRBV2 and J is TRBJ2-7; TRBD1 aligns across 8 bases. Germline V gene data show CDR1 as SNHLY and CDR2 as FYNNEI. The CDR3 runs 14 residues. The trim removed 3 bases at V and 2 bases at J, leaving 3 bases unmatched. The CDR3 sequence: CASSEHRGTYEQYF. The CDR3 DNA follows: TGTGCCAGCAGTGAGCACAGGGGGACCTACGAGCAGTACTTC.

The table lists this clonotype with many counts. V usage is TRBV7-2 and J usage is TRBJ1-2; D call uncertain. The CDR3 covers 14 residues. V was cut by 5 bases and J by 4 bases, with 14 bases left in between. CDR1 SGHTA and CDR2 FQGNSA come from the germline V gene. The CDR3 DNA reads TGTGCCAGCAGCACAGACCAAGGTGGCTATGGCTACACCTTC. Translating gives CASSTDQGGYGYTF.

The chain couples TRBV4-1 to TRBJ1-4, with 9 nucleotides matching TRBD1. V shed 1 base, J shed 7 bases, and the junction held 4 bases outside the gene matches. From germline, CDR1 is MGHRA and CDR2 YSYEKL. The CDR3 loop spans 15 amino acids. CDR3 in amino acids: CASSQAGQGFEKLFF. CDR3 nucleotides: TGCGCCAGCAGCCAAGCGGGACAGGGTTTTGAAAAACTGTTTTTT.